Listed below are T cell receptor beta chains from one sample, sequenced in a study of cytomegalovirus exposure and HLA in healthy donors. The repertoire was sequenced with immunoSEQ multiplex PCR; TCRdb's copy has only in-frame clones and lacks some. The sample contains about 150,000 clones, under 80% of which appear only once. Sequenced material: PBMCs. Receptors originate from a man younger than 30 in good health and CMV-seropositive. Both conserved end residues are part of each CDR3. Fields, in order: V gene, D gene, clone size, J gene, CDR3 DNA, CDR3 protein. D genes are given only for firm matches. A clone size is listed for some rows: how often the clone was seen (once, few, many), or a class if it is expanded.

TRBV6-1	-	few	TRBJ1-2	TGTGCCAGCATGAGGGAATATGGCTACACCTTC	CASMREYGYTF
TRBV11-1	-	-	TRBJ2-2	TGTGCCAGCAGCACCCAAGGACTCACCGGGGAGCTGTTTTTT	CASSTQGLTGELFF
TRBV2	-	few	TRBJ2-3	TGTGCCAGCAGAGAGCCGGGGGAGCCTACGCAGTATTTT	CASREPGEPTQYF
TRBV5-1	TRBD2	once	TRBJ2-2	TGCGCCAGCAGCTTGGTGAGCGGGGGAACCGGGGAGCTGTTTTTT	CASSLVSGGTGELFF
TRBV19	-	-	TRBJ2-7	TGTGCCAGCATCTCCCCGACAGTACCCTACGAGCAGTACTTC	CASISPTVPYEQYF
TRBV6-5	TRBD1	-	TRBJ2-5	TGTGCCAGCAGTTACTCGTTCAGGGGGCATGGAGAGACCCAGTACTTC	CASSYSFRGHGETQYF
TRBV9	TRBD2	once	TRBJ2-2	TGTGCCAGCAGCGTTGGCGGGAGCGGCACCGGGGAGCTGTTTTTT	CASSVGGSGTGELFF
TRBV6-6	-	-	TRBJ1-4	TGTGCCAGCCGTACCCGCGCAACTAATGAAAAACTGTTTTTT	CASRTRATNEKLFF
TRBV5-1	TRBD2	-	TRBJ2-7	TGCGCCAGCAGCTTGTCTAGCGGGAGATACGAGCAGTACTTC	CASSLSSGRYEQYF
TRBV6-6	-	-	TRBJ1-1	TGTGCCAGCAGTTACGAAGGGGATAACACTGAAGCTTTCTTT	CASSYEGDNTEAFF
TRBV4-2	TRBD1	few	TRBJ1-2	TGTGCCAGCAGGGCTGATGTGGACAGGGGCGGGAACTATGGCTACACCTTC	CASRADVDRGGNYGYTF
TRBV6-5	-	few	TRBJ2-2	TGTGCCAGCAGGTCGGGGTCGGGCACCGGGGAGCTGTTTTTT	CASRSGSGTGELFF